These T cell receptor beta chains were read from a single sample in a study of T cell responses to AZD1222 COVID-19 vaccine. The data were produced by immunoSEQ multiplex PCR, yet TCRdb's version contains in-frame clones alone and is incomplete. This table has around 200,000 clones, roughly 93% appearing once. This material consisted of peripheral blood, taken on day 0 of AZD1222 vaccination. These receptors were obtained from an adult in good health. The CDR3 runs from the conserved cysteine through the conserved F or W. D genes are given only for firm matches. A row's size may be missing; if present it is once, few, many or a size class.

clone size,V gene,J gene,D gene,CDR3 protein,CDR3 DNA
.,TRBV7-2,TRBJ2-5,TRBD2,CASSLGGGQETQYF,TGTGCCAGCAGCTTAGGCGGGGGGCAAGAGACCCAGTACTTC
.,TRBV27,TRBJ1-5,.,CASSLSGSNQPQHF,TGTGCCAGCAGTCTTTCAGGGAGCAATCAGCCCCAGCATTTT
.,TRBV12-3/TRBV12-4,TRBJ1-1,.,CASSYRQIEAFF,TGTGCCAGCAGTTACCGACAGATTGAAGCTTTCTTT
.,TRBV5-6,TRBJ2-3,.,CASSPALVLTQYF,TGTGCCAGCAGCCCCGCCTTGGTGCTTACGCAGTATTTT
.,TRBV18,TRBJ2-5,.,CASSPSSRGTETQYF,TGTGCCAGCTCACCATCGTCTCGGGGAACGGAGACCCAGTACTTC
once,TRBV6-5,TRBJ2-7,.,CASSYSKRYEQYF,TGTGCCAGCAGTTACTCGAAACGCTACGAGCAGTACTTC
.,TRBV7-3,TRBJ1-5,TRBD1,CASSQQGGGQPQHF,TGTGCCAGCAGCCAGCAGGGGGGAGGTCAGCCCCAGCATTTT
.,TRBV19,TRBJ2-2,TRBD1,CASDTGGRNTGELFF,TGTGCCAGTGACACAGGGGGCCGGAACACCGGGGAGCTGTTTTTT
.,TRBV7-2,TRBJ2-5,.,CASSEELGPRTQYF,TGTGCCAGCAGCGAGGAGTTGGGCCCACGGACCCAGTACTTC
once,TRBV28,TRBJ2-1,.,CASSWTVTMGNEQFF,TGTGCCAGCAGTTGGACGGTCACGATGGGCAATGAGCAGTTCTTC
.,TRBV5-1,TRBJ2-2,TRBD2,CASSTGLAGGTNTGELFF,TGCGCCAGCAGCACCGGACTAGCGGGGGGCACGAACACCGGGGAGCTGTTTTTT
.,TRBV3-1/TRBV3-2,TRBJ1-5,.,CASSQGWQGAGNQPQHF,TGTGCCAGCAGCCAAGGCTGGCAAGGGGCAGGGAATCAGCCCCAGCATTTT
.,TRBV3-1/TRBV3-2,TRBJ2-7,.,CASSQANRNYEQYF,TGTGCCAGCAGCCAAGCTAACAGGAACTACGAGCAGTACTTC
.,TRBV27,TRBJ1-1,TRBD1,CASSFQTGGTEAFF,TGTGCCAGCAGTTTTCAGACAGGGGGCACTGAAGCTTTCTTT
once,TRBV25-1,TRBJ2-2,.,CATMEAGVNTGELFF,TGTGCCACAATGGAGGCAGGAGTTAACACCGGGGAGCTGTTTTTT